The entry below describes one T cell receptor beta chain. Its antigen remains unidentified. It has no much larger one-base neighbor in the sample; base qualities were not kept. This entry comes from a study of blood T cell repertoires in COVID-19 (dated by TCRdb to 2020 to 2022). About the study as a whole: Samples covering the acute and convalescent phases of COVID-19 were provided by collaborators in the United States, Italy and Spain. Subjects who had been exposed to COVID-19, were actively infected with it, or had recovered from it provided the deeply sampled blood TCRbeta repertoires that made up the dataset. The repertoires were released in a freely available public database intended as a resource for research on the immune response to SARS-CoV-2. The prospective study material was composed of cDNA or gDNA derived from T cells, B-cell-depleted T cells, or PBMCs. Samples came from the ongoing ImmuneRACE study (first 160 participants) plus 1,254 subjects from 6 global collaborators. A de-identified subject ID, COVID-19 status, age in years and sex were almost always included in the sample metadata. Where available, HLA class I and class II types were taken from metadata supplied by the sample provider and were not determined by assay-based typing. Study-wide conclusions, independent of this receptor: The quantity of clinical and demographic metadata differed by source and by participant and was supplied without curation.

Collaborating institutions collected whole blood in K2EDTA tubes following their own protocols. For TCRbeta analysis, collaborators shipped samples as frozen whole blood, isolated PBMCs, or DNA extracted from either of those sample types. The CDR3 measures 16 amino acids from cysteine to phenylalanine. Only the CDR3 region is kept as DNA, spanning 48 bases read in frame from base 1. After removal of 1 base from V and 2 bases from J, the junction retains 6 bases not matched to a gene. CDR1 and CDR2, per the germline V gene, are SGHAT and FQNNGV. TCRbeta CDR3 regions were amplified from genomic DNA by means of the immunoSEQ Assay, a bias-controlled multiplex PCR. Concerning the study's data processing: Nucleated cell counts per sample were estimated from amplification of reference gene primers within the assay. To quantify the absolute abundance of each unique TCRbeta CDR3 rearrangement, sequence reads were collapsed and filtered. For each sample, productive Simpson clonality was calculated as the square root of Simpson's diversity index over productive rearrangements. The table comes from immuneACCESS by way of TCRdb, which keeps in-frame sequences with V and J called. Part of the clones is missing from these tables; in studies checked, under half for an unresolved V gene and the rest for unknown reasons. V and J calls and clone size are those listed in that table; D and trimming were worked out from the DNA. The sample table contains some 78,000 clones; only one count was recorded for roughly 85% of them. Of the sample, about 5.3% falls within the top ten clones.

This sequence uses TRBV11-2 and TRBJ2-3, with 7 bases in between that match TRBD2. The source is a woman of 80 years or more with active or convalescent COVID-19. Sequenced material: peripheral blood. CDR3 sequence: CASSLGSGTITDTQYF. The sequenced DNA: TGTGCCAGCAGCTTAGGGTCTGGGACTATCACAGATACGCAGTATTTT.